This TCR beta chain was retrieved from a study of identical twins. The CDR3 totals 17 residues. Germline CDR1 reads MNHNS; CDR2 reads SASEGT. Trimming shortened V by 2 bases and J by 2 bases, and 16 bases separated the two germline ends. TCRdb reanalysed the 5' RACE reads using MiXCR and keeps one entry per CDR3 protein. Among some 1,700,000 distinct CDR3 sequences, under 35% were seen once, and the ten largest hold about 0.27%. This TCR came from a newborn girl in good health. The chain recombines TRBV6-1 with TRBJ2-1; D may match TRBD1 or TRBD2 (5 bases each). Sequences were obtained from cord blood. The DNA of the CDR3 is TGTGCCAGCAGTGAATTTGGGAGACAGTTACCCTACAATGAGCAGTTCTTC. It translates to CASSEFGRQLPYNEQFF.